This is a list of T cell receptor beta chains from one sample in a study of blood T cell repertoires in COVID-19. Produced via immunoSEQ multiplex PCR; TCRdb's table is partial and in-frame only. This table has about 470,000 clones, around 87% appearing once. What was sequenced was PBMCs or T cells enriched from blood (not recorded which). These receptors came from a woman under 30 who had recovered from COVID-19. The CDR3 runs from the conserved cysteine through the conserved F or W. The order of the fields is V gene, clone size, J gene, D gene, CDR3 protein, CDR3 DNA. The D gene is left open where the match is weak. Clone size is given for some rows only: seen once, a few or many times, or a class if the clone is expanded.

TRBV5-4	NA	TRBJ1-3	NA	CASSSAGGNTIYF	TGTGCCAGCAGCTCCGCCGGGGGAAACACCATATATTTT
TRBV10-2	NA	TRBJ1-6	NA	CASAGGNSPLHF	TGCGCCAGCGCGGGGGGTAATTCACCCCTCCACTTT
TRBV10-3	NA	TRBJ1-2	TRBD1	CAARQTGVGYTF	TGTGCCGCCCGGCAGACAGGGGTTGGCTACACCTTC
TRBV5-8	NA	TRBJ1-2	TRBD1	CASSAGGYGYTF	TGTGCCAGCAGCGCAGGGGGGTATGGCTACACCTTC
TRBV30	NA	TRBJ2-4	NA	CAWSVGELGIQYF	TGTGCCTGGAGTGTAGGAGAACTAGGCATTCAGTACTTC
TRBV11-2	NA	TRBJ1-1	NA	CASSRGQPEPKNTEAFF	TGTGCCAGCAGCAGGGGACAACCAGAACCTAAGAACACTGAAGCTTTCTTT
TRBV4-1	NA	TRBJ2-1	NA	CASSHYSPEGQFF	TGCGCCAGCAGCCATTACTCCCCCGAGGGGCAGTTCTTC
TRBV21-1	NA	TRBJ2-2	NA	CASSDATSNTGELFF	TGTGCCAGCAGCGATGCTACCTCGAACACCGGGGAGCTGTTTTTT
TRBV24-1	NA	TRBJ2-7	NA	CATSYTRPPTKSYEQYF	TGTGCCACCAGTTACACCCGCCCCCCCACAAAATCCTACGAGCAGTACTTC
TRBV7-9	NA	TRBJ1-3	NA	CASSLSRQSKGNTIYF	TGTGCCAGCAGCTTATCGCGACAGTCGAAAGGAAACACCATATATTTT
TRBV16	many	TRBJ1-1	TRBD1	CASSPSMDRDTEAFF	TGTGCCAGCAGCCCTTCTATGGACAGGGACACTGAAGCTTTCTTT
TRBV14	once	TRBJ1-6	NA	CASSQVSGRSPLHF	TGTGCCAGCAGCCAAGTTTCAGGGCGATCACCCCTCCACTTT
TRBV30	NA	TRBJ1-2	NA	CAWGGAGYGYTF	TGTGCCTGGGGGGGTGCGGGTTATGGCTACACCTTC
TRBV14	NA	TRBJ1-2	NA	CASSPYKGQSYGYTF	TGTGCCAGCAGCCCTTATAAGGGACAATCCTATGGCTACACCTTC
TRBV5-1	NA	TRBJ2-2	NA	CASSLGDYHIEELFF	TGCGCCAGCAGCTTGGGCGACTATCATATAGAGGAGCTGTTTTTT
TRBV9	NA	TRBJ1-2	NA	CASSVEAWGSAGYGYTF	TGTGCCAGCAGCGTAGAGGCTTGGGGCTCCGCTGGTTATGGCTACACCTTC
TRBV2	NA	TRBJ2-1	NA	CASTQGRENEQFF	TGTGCCAGCACTCAAGGTAGGGAGAATGAGCAGTTCTTC
TRBV5-1	NA	TRBJ2-7	NA	CASSLSAGPYEQYF	TGCGCCAGCAGCTTGTCGGCGGGACCCTACGAGCAGTACTTC
TRBV3-1/TRBV3-2	NA	TRBJ2-1	NA	CASSRTPISYNEQFF	TGTGCCAGCAGCCGCACTCCGATCTCCTACAATGAGCAGTTCTTC
TRBV20-1	NA	TRBJ1-6	TRBD1	CSASTGQGRGNSPLHF	TGCAGTGCTAGTACCGGACAGGGAAGGGGTAATTCACCCCTCCACTTT
TRBV2	once	TRBJ2-7	TRBD1	CASSPGTGDVEQYF	TGTGCCAGCAGTCCCGGGACAGGGGACGTCGAGCAGTACTTC
TRBV7-9	NA	TRBJ1-5	NA	CASSLAEDPTSRHF	TGTGCCAGCAGCTTAGCAGAAGACCCGACTTCCCGGCATTTT
TRBV20-1	NA	TRBJ2-1	NA	CSGRANNEQFF	TGCAGTGGGCGGGCGAACAATGAGCAGTTCTTC
TRBV11-2	NA	TRBJ2-7	NA	CASSVSGVVYEQYF	TGTGCCAGCAGCGTGTCGGGGGTCGTCTACGAGCAGTACTTC
TRBV2	NA	TRBJ2-7	NA	CASSEFRAEQYF	TGTGCCAGCAGTGAATTTCGAGCCGAGCAGTACTTC
TRBV30	NA	TRBJ2-1	TRBD1	CAWSRDRGPRGHNEQFF	TGTGCCTGGAGTAGGGACAGGGGGCCACGGGGGCACAATGAGCAGTTCTTC
TRBV5-4	NA	TRBJ2-5	NA	CASSFGGTSQETQYF	TGTGCCAGCAGCTTTGGGGGGACCTCCCAAGAGACCCAGTACTTC
TRBV9	NA	TRBJ2-7	TRBD2	CASSVGGGAEEQYF	TGTGCCAGCAGCGTAGGCGGGGGGGCGGAAGAGCAGTACTTC
TRBV29-1	NA	TRBJ1-1	TRBD1	CSVGDRSTEAFF	TGCAGCGTTGGGGACAGGAGCACTGAAGCTTTCTTT
TRBV9	NA	TRBJ1-6	NA	CASTRGEPNIISPLHF	TGTGCCAGCACGCGCGGGGAACCGAACATTATTTCACCCCTCCACTTT
TRBV30	NA	TRBJ1-1	NA	CACPGYNTEAFF	TGTGCCTGCCCGGGTTACAACACTGAAGCTTTCTTT
TRBV28	NA	TRBJ1-4	NA	CASSLISGKLFF	TGTGCCAGCAGTTTAATTTCCGGAAAACTGTTTTTT
TRBV3-1/TRBV3-2	NA	TRBJ2-1	TRBD2	CASSLGLAGSAYNEQFF	TGTGCCAGCAGCTTGGGACTAGCGGGGTCAGCCTACAATGAGCAGTTCTTC
TRBV2	NA	TRBJ1-4	NA	CASKRGGNEKLFF	TGTGCCAGCAAGAGGGGGGGCAATGAAAAACTGTTTTTT
TRBV9	NA	TRBJ2-1	TRBD1	CASSVGRTGEYYEQFF	TGTGCCAGCAGCGTAGGTAGGACAGGAGAATATTATGAGCAGTTCTTC
TRBV29-1	NA	TRBJ2-3	TRBD2	CSSPVGAGGANTQYF	TGCAGCTCCCCTGTTGGCGCGGGGGGGGCTAATACGCAGTATTTT
TRBV27	NA	TRBJ1-2	NA	CASSLASSNYGYTF	TGTGCCAGCAGTTTAGCCAGTTCTAACTATGGCTACACCTTC
TRBV6-5	once	TRBJ2-5	NA	CASSSNLRETQYF	TGTGCCAGCAGTTCAAACCTTAGAGAGACCCAGTACTTC
TRBV6-4	NA	TRBJ2-3	TRBD2	CASSAWTSGKTDTQYF	TGTGCCAGCAGTGCTTGGACTAGCGGGAAAACAGATACGCAGTATTTT
TRBV12-3/TRBV12-4	NA	TRBJ1-1	NA	CASSLVSGYEAFF	TGTGCCAGCAGTTTAGTGTCCGGGTATGAAGCTTTCTTT
TRBV3-1/TRBV3-2	NA	TRBJ1-6	TRBD1	CASSPLSGGQGSPLHF	TGTGCCAGCAGCCCCCTAAGCGGGGGACAGGGTTCACCCCTCCACTTT
TRBV29-1	NA	TRBJ1-1	NA	CSVAAGWVNTEAFF	TGCAGCGTTGCGGCAGGGTGGGTGAACACTGAAGCTTTCTTT
TRBV19	once	TRBJ2-7	TRBD1	CASSIAGGPYEQYF	TGTGCCAGTAGTATAGCAGGGGGACCCTACGAGCAGTACTTC
TRBV19	NA	TRBJ2-1	TRBD2	CASSASGGNNEQFF	TGTGCCAGTAGTGCGAGCGGGGGGAATAATGAGCAGTTCTTC
TRBV7-9	NA	TRBJ1-4	TRBD1	CASSFGTGDNEKLFF	TGTGCCAGCAGCTTCGGGACAGGGGATAATGAAAAACTGTTTTTT
TRBV19	NA	TRBJ1-4	TRBD1	CASMGRTGGTNEKLFF	TGTGCCAGTATGGGGAGGACAGGTGGTACTAATGAAAAACTGTTTTTT
TRBV9	NA	TRBJ1-1	TRBD1	CASTGQGAEAFF	TGTGCCAGCACAGGGCAGGGGGCTGAAGCTTTCTTT
TRBV11-2	NA	TRBJ1-1	NA	CASSSLTGNTEAFF	TGTGCCAGCAGCTCACTGACAGGGAACACTGAAGCTTTCTTT
TRBV27	NA	TRBJ1-2	TRBD1	CASSFKPGQGAGYTF	TGTGCCAGCAGTTTTAAACCGGGACAGGGGGCTGGCTACACCTTC
TRBV30	NA	TRBJ1-6	TRBD1	CAWGTGGRSSPLHF	TGTGCCTGGGGGACAGGGGGACGTAGTTCACCCCTCCACTTT
TRBV15	NA	TRBJ1-5	NA	CATSPYSNQPQHF	TGTGCCACCAGCCCTTATAGCAATCAGCCCCAGCATTTT
TRBV2	NA	TRBJ1-1	TRBD1	CASSEFGQGGMNTEAFF	TGTGCCAGCAGTGAGTTCGGACAGGGCGGAATGAACACTGAAGCTTTCTTT
TRBV3-1/TRBV3-2	NA	TRBJ1-3	TRBD1	CASSHRTGTGETIYF	TGTGCCAGCAGCCACAGGACCGGGACAGGGGAGACCATATATTTT
TRBV7-2	NA	TRBJ2-7	NA	CASSLGPPQIYEQYF	TGTGCCAGCAGCTTAGGGCCGCCTCAAATTTACGAGCAGTACTTC